A selection of T cell receptor beta chains follows, all from one sample in a study of molecular identifiers for immune sequencing clone quantification. TCRdb called the PCR reads again in MiXCR, with one record for every CDR3 protein. The data contain some 590,000 distinct CDR3 sequences, roughly 27% of them singletons. Sequencing input: naive CD8+ T cells from blood, with Jurkat cell RNA spiked in. The source of these receptors is a human donor in good health. Some libraries in this study had Jurkat cell RNA spiked in. The CDR3 runs from the conserved cysteine through the conserved F or W. The D gene is left open where the match is weak. Not all rows give a size; the values are once, few, many and, for expanded clones, a class.

TRBV27,TRBJ2-1,.,.,TGTGCCAGCAGTACCACGGGACACCTTTACAATGAGCAGTTCTTC,CASSTTGHLYNEQFF
TRBV19,TRBJ2-2,few,.,TGTGCCAGTAGTGGGTTCGGGAACACCGGGGAGCTGTTTTTT,CASSGFGNTGELFF
TRBV14,TRBJ2-5,few,.,TGTGCCAGCAGCCCTGGGGACTGGGCGTACCAAGAGACCCAGTACTTC,CASSPGDWAYQETQYF
TRBV20-1,TRBJ2-7,many,.,TGCAGTGCCCCCCCGGACGGCTTTCTCTACGAGCAGTACTTC,CSAPPDGFLYEQYF
TRBV4-1,TRBJ2-7,few,TRBD2,TGCGCCAGCAGCCCCGGGACTAGCGGGAGGGTCTACGAGCAGTACTTC,CASSPGTSGRVYEQYF
TRBV11-2,TRBJ2-1,.,.,TGTGCCAGCAGCTTAGAAGGGGACTTCGATGAGCAGTTCTTC,CASSLEGDFDEQFF
TRBV11-3,TRBJ2-1,.,.,TGTGCCAGCAGCTTAGGTGGGACTTCCATAGGCAATGAGCAGTTCTTC,CASSLGGTSIGNEQFF
TRBV4-3,TRBJ1-1,many,.,TGCGCCAGCAGCCAAGCCGATCCCACTGAAGCTTTCTTT,CASSQADPTEAFF
TRBV7-9,TRBJ2-7,few,.,TGTGCCAGCAGAAACGGGGCGAGCTATGGGGACGAGCAGTACTTC,CASRNGASYGDEQYF
TRBV5-6,TRBJ2-7,.,TRBD1,TGTGCCAGCAGCTCGGAAGGGGGCTTTAACGAGCAGTACTTC,CASSSEGGFNEQYF
TRBV5-1,TRBJ2-1,.,.,TGCGCCAGCAGCCCCTCCCGGTGGGGACTCTTAGATGAGCAGTTCTTC,CASSPSRWGLLDEQFF
TRBV2,TRBJ2-5,.,TRBD2,TGTGCCAGTCTTAGCGGGTACCAAGAGACCCAGTACTTC,CASLSGYQETQYF
TRBV15,TRBJ2-4,.,.,TGTGCCACCAGCAACTCCAAAAACATTCAGTACTTC,CATSNSKNIQYF
TRBV4-1,TRBJ1-1,many,TRBD1,TGCGCCAGCAGCCCAAATTCGATGGGACAGCTACATGAAGCTTTCTTT,CASSPNSMGQLHEAFF
TRBV6-1,TRBJ1-4,.,TRBD1,TGTGCCAGCAGTGAATCAACCGGGACAGGGGGTTTTCGACGTAATGAAAAACTGTTTTTT,CASSESTGTGGFRRNEKLFF